Each of the 23 T cell receptor beta chains below was sequenced from the same sample in a study of a mutant IDH1 vaccine in newly diagnosed glioma. Assay used: immunoSEQ multiplex PCR; TCRdb lists only in-frame clones, some missing. Counted here are 65,000 to 70,000 clones, about 86% occurring once; the ten biggest clones make up roughly 4.4%. Time point indicated: baseline, week 1 (first vaccination visit). Treatment indicated: pre-vaccination baseline after standard-of-care therapy. The sequenced sample was peripheral blood mononuclear cells (PBMCs), obtained from a glioma patient treated with radiotherapy, temozolomide or both. These TCRs come from a woman under 30 with glioma. Some clones in this sample may be carry-over from other donors' samples.

CDR3 bases: TGCGCCAGCAGCCAAGGACTGGGGATTAGGGAGCTGTTTTTT. It yields the protein CASSQGLGIRELFF. The chain carries TRBV4-3 and TRBJ2-2, with unresolved D. Germline assignment: CDR1 LGHNA and CDR2 YSLEER. CDR3 length: 14 residues. The V end was cut by 1 base, the J end by 9 bases, with 12 bases between.

J is TRBJ1-6 and V is TRBV6-1; possible D gene TRBD1, 5 bases. The CDR3 contains 12 residues. Trimming took off 7 bases at V and 6 bases at J, with 7 bases between the two ends. The V gene's germline CDR1 is MNHNS and CDR2 SASEGT. Here the CDR3 DNA reads TGTGCCAGCAAAAGGGGTAATTCACCCCTCCACTTT. It specifies CASKRGNSPLHF.

The chain links TRBV7-9 to TRBJ1-2; possibly TRBD1 for D (5 bases). The CDR3 spans 17 residues. Per the germline V gene, CDR1 is SEHNR and CDR2 is FQNEAQ (reference sequence). V was shortened by 0 bases and J by 7 bases, with 21 bases between the two germline ends. CDR3 region: CASSLADPIGRGGGYTF. The CDR3 nucleotides are TGTGCCAGCAGCTTAGCGGACCCCATCGGTCGTGGGGGTGGCTACACCTTC. Filled out from reference TRBV7-9 and TRBJ1-2, the complete variable domain reads DTGVSQNPRHKITKRGQNVTFRCDPISEHNRLYWYRQTLGQGPEFLTYFQNEAQLEKSRLLSDRFSAERPKGSFSTLEIQRTEQGDSAMYLCASSLADPIGRGGGYTFGSGTRLTVV.

In its sample, this clone was seen a few times. The V call is TRBV19, the J call TRBJ1-1; 7 nucleotides agree with TRBD1. V shed 4 bases, J shed 1 base, and the junction held 3 bases outside the gene matches. CDR3 length: 14 amino acids. In germline, CDR1 is LNHDA, CDR2 SQIVND (reference sequence). CDR3 loop: CASSTQGRNTEAFF. For the CDR3, the DNA is TGTGCCAGTAGTACACAGGGGAGGAACACTGAAGCTTTCTTT.

This clone showed up just once. The chain uses TRBV9 and TRBJ2-2; weak D call: TRBD2 (6 bases). Germline values: CDR1 SGDLS, CDR2 YYNGEE. The CDR3 covers 15 residues. V lost 6 bases and J 4 bases, leaving 16 bases between the germline ends. The CDR3, as DNA: TGTGCCAGCACCCCTAGGGGTAGCGGCACCGGGGAGCTGTTTTTT. Its protein is CASTPRGSGTGELFF. Combining the CDR3 with reference TRBV9 and TRBJ2-2 gives the whole variable domain DSGVTQTPKHLITATGQRVTLRCSPRSGDLSVYWYQQSLDQGLQFLIQYYNGEERAKGNILERFSAQQFPDLHSELNLSSLELGDSALYFCASTPRGSGTGELFFGEGSRLTVL.

This clone was detected a few times. The chain employs TRBV9 and TRBJ1-4, with D possibly TRBD1 on 5 matching bases. Trimming stripped 0 bases from V and 8 bases from J, with 14 bases between. Per germline, CDR1 SGDLS and CDR2 YYNGEE. The CDR3 is 15 residues long. CDR3 DNA sequence: TGTGCCAGCAGCGTAGAAGGGACCCTTTACGAAAAACTGTTTTTT. Protein sequence: CASSVEGTLYEKLFF.

The chain employs TRBV14 and TRBJ1-4; 9 nucleotides line up with TRBD1. This CDR3 contains 17 residues. With 0 bases clipped from V and 2 bases from J, the junction kept 4 bases outside the gene matches. Germline CDR1 is SGHDN and CDR2 is FVKESK. CDR3 region: CASSQEQGALTNEKLFF. CDR3 bases: TGTGCCAGCAGCCAAGAACAGGGGGCACTTACTAATGAAAAACTGTTTTTT.

This chain joins TRBV30 and TRBJ2-7; 12 positions agree with TRBD1. CDR1 GTSNPN and CDR2 SVGIG come from the germline V gene (reference sequence). Trimming at V came to 2 bases and at J to 5 bases, leaving 4 bases not matched to a gene. This CDR3 region has 14 residues. Written as DNA, the CDR3 is TGTGCCTGGAGTCCGGGGACAGGGGGCCACGAGCAGTACTTC. Encoded protein: CAWSPGTGGHEQYF. Looking up the rest from reference TRBV30 and TRBJ2-7 gives the full variable domain: SQTIHQWPATLVQPVGSPLSLECTVEGTSNPNLYWYRQAAGRGLQLLFYSVGIGQISSEVPQNLSASRPQDRQFILSSKKLLLSDSGFYLCAWSPGTGGHEQYFGPGTRLTVT.

V is TRBV19 and J is TRBJ2-5; no reliable D call. The V and J ends lost 6 bases and 1 base respectively, with 15 bases between them. CDR3 length: 15 amino acids. CDR1 LNHDA and CDR2 SQIVND come from the germline V gene (reference sequence). CDR3: CASSPDHPSQETQYF. The CDR3 DNA reads TGTGCCAGTAGCCCCGACCACCCCTCCCAAGAGACCCAGTACTTC.

The V gene is TRBV7-8, the J gene TRBJ1-3, with a tentative D call TRBD1 (5 bases). CDR3 size: 17 residues. Trimming pared 3 bases from V and 0 bases from J, leaving 15 bases between. Germline-derived CDR1 and CDR2 are SGHVS and FQNEAQ. In DNA form, the CDR3 reads TGTGCCAGCAGCTTGGGGCCAGGGTGGAGCTCTGGAAACACCATATATTTT. It encodes CASSLGPGWSSGNTIYF.

The rearrangement uses TRBV27 and TRBJ2-2, with D possibly being TRBD1 (6 bases). V shed 5 bases and J shed 7 bases, with 14 bases lying between them. The germline CDR1 and CDR2 sequences are MNHEY and SMNVEV (reference sequence). This CDR3 region has 14 residues. The CDR3 coding sequence is TGTGCCAGCAGTCCCTACAGGGCCGGCGGGGAGCTGTTTTTT. Encoded protein: CASSPYRAGGELFF.

The chain recombines TRBV10-3 with TRBJ2-1, with D possibly TRBD2 on 7 matching bases. Germline values: CDR1 ENHRY, CDR2 SYGVKD. V was shortened by 4 bases and J by 6 bases, with 10 bases between the two germline ends. The CDR3 has 13 residues. The CDR3 reads CAISGGGRNEQFF. The CDR3 region has the DNA TGTGCCATCAGTGGGGGGGGGCGCAATGAGCAGTTCTTC.

Judged by abundance, this clone is medium-sized (0.01 to 0.1%). The chain is built from TRBV6-5 and TRBJ2-7; D uncertain. The germline CDR1 and CDR2 sequences are MNHEY and SVGAGI. V was cut by 6 bases and J by 0 bases, with 12 bases left in between. The length of the CDR3 is 14 residues. CDR3 sequence reads: CASRIGRSSYEQYF. The CDR3 DNA sequence: TGTGCCAGCAGGATCGGACGGAGCTCCTACGAGCAGTACTTC.

V gene TRBV9 combines with J gene TRBJ1-6, with 9 positions matching TRBD1. V lost 4 bases and J lost 8; bases outside the gene matches: 4. The germline gives CDR1 SGDLS, CDR2 YYNGEE. The CDR3 length is 14 residues. The CDR3 region has the DNA TGTGCCAGCAGCCTAAGGGACAGGGATTCACCCCTCCACTTT. Its protein is CASSLRDRDSPLHF.

The chain joins TRBV4-3 to TRBJ1-2; D possibly corresponds to TRBD1 (5 bases). Germline CDR1 and CDR2: LGHNA and YSLEER. Trimming shortened V by 0 bases and J by 5 bases, and 10 bases separated the two germline ends. This CDR3 is 14 amino acids long. The CDR3 region is CASSQDAGGYGYTF. The CDR3 region has the DNA TGCGCCAGCAGCCAAGATGCCGGGGGGTATGGCTACACCTTC.

V gene TRBV7-9 combines with J gene TRBJ2-1; 12 nucleotides align to TRBD2. CDR3 size: 18 residues. V shed 4 bases, J shed 1 base, and the junction held 8 bases outside the gene matches. Germline V gene lookup returns CDR1 SEHNR and CDR2 FQNEAQ (reference sequence). The CDR3: CASSSPSSGGASYNEQFF. The CDR3 DNA reads as TGTGCCAGCAGCTCCCCCTCTAGCGGGGGGGCTTCCTACAATGAGCAGTTCTTC.

The genes are TRBV7-2 and TRBJ2-2; 7 bases align to TRBD1. J lost 7 bases, V lost 5 bases, and 1 base had no gene match. This CDR3 spans 12 amino acids. Per germline, CDR1 SGHTA and CDR2 FQGNSA. The CDR3 is CASSQGVGELFF. The CDR3 nucleotides read TGTGCCAGCAGCCAGGGGGTCGGGGAGCTGTTTTTT. The full variable domain, completed using reference TRBV7-2 and TRBJ2-2, is GAGVSQSPSNKVTEKGKDVELRCDPISGHTALYWYRQSLGQGLEFLIYFQGNSAPDKSGLPSDRFSAERTGGSVSTLTIQRTQQEDSAVYLCASSQGVGELFFGEGSRLTVL.

V and J are TRBV5-1 and TRBJ2-1; TRBD2 might be the D (6 bases). CDR1 SGHRS and CDR2 YFSETQ come from the germline V gene. This CDR3 spans 15 amino acids. V lost 1 base, J lost 1 base, and 9 bases lay in between. The chain's CDR3 is CASSLLGGSYNEQFF. DNA for the CDR3: TGCGCCAGCAGCTTGCTGGGGGGTTCCTACAATGAGCAGTTCTTC.

The CDR3 reads CASSLGADAGAFF. For the CDR3, the DNA is TGTGCCAGCAGTTTGGGGGCAGACGCGGGAGCTTTCTTT. This chain uses TRBV27 with TRBJ1-1, with D possibly matching TRBD1 (6 bases). The CDR3 has 13 residues. Per germline, CDR1 MNHEY and CDR2 SMNVEV (reference sequence). With 3 bases removed from V and 10 bases from J, the gap between germline ends came to 15 bases.

The rearrangement links TRBV5-1 to TRBJ2-2; D remains unclear. The CDR3 covers 11 residues. Germline-derived CDR1 and CDR2 are SGHRS and YFSETQ. Between the trimmed V and J ends, which lost 10 bases and 5 bases, there was a span of 9 bases. CDR3 residues: CASRRTGELFF. CDR3 nucleotides: TGCGCCTCTCGCCGGACCGGGGAGCTGTTTTTT. The whole variable domain, filled in from reference TRBV5-1 and TRBJ2-2, reads KAGVTQTPRYLIKTRGQQVTLSCSPISGHRSVSWYQQTPGQGLQFLFEYFSETQRNKGNFPGRFSGRQFSNSRSEMNVSTLELGDSALYLCASRRTGELFFGEGSRLTVL.

V usage is TRBV12-5 and J usage is TRBJ2-2; D gene ambiguous. The CDR3 loop spans 14 amino acids. Germline CDR1 and CDR2: LGHNT and FRNRAP. V was clipped by 6 bases and J by 1 base, with 9 bases between them. CDR3 coding DNA: TGTGCTAGTGGCCTGGGCCTGAACACCGGGGAGCTGTTTTTT. Encoded protein: CASGLGLNTGELFF.

This clone was detected only once. The rearrangement links TRBV5-1 to TRBJ1-6; maybe TRBD1 (5 bases). Trimming removed 2 bases from V and 9 bases from J, with 12 bases in between. CDR1 SGHRS and CDR2 YFSETQ come from the germline V gene. CDR3 length: 14 amino acids. The CDR3 here is CASSFGGTSSPLHF. CDR3 in DNA: TGCGCCAGCAGCTTCGGGGGAACAAGTTCACCCCTCCACTTT.

This chain joins TRBV2 and TRBJ1-1; 10 bases align to TRBD1. Germline CDR1 SNHLY, CDR2 FYNNEI. Unmatched junction bases numbered 2, after V lost 4 bases and J lost 3 bases. The CDR3 covers 14 residues. The DNA for the CDR3 is TGTGCCAGCAGTGGGACAGGGGGGTACACTGAAGCTTTCTTT. Its translation: CASSGTGGYTEAFF. Variable domain in full (rest from reference TRBV2 and TRBJ1-1): EPEVTQTPSHQVTQMGQEVILRCVPISNHLYFYWYRQILGQKVEFLVSFYNNEISEKSEIFDDQFSVERPDGSNFTLKIRSTKLEDSAMYFCASSGTGGYTEAFFGQGTRLTVV.